Below, one TCR beta chain is given with its context. Its target is not known. Germline V gene data show CDR1 as MNHNS and CDR2 as SASEGT. V was pared by 4 bases and J by 5 bases, with 8 bases between. The CDR3 is 12 residues long. This specimen comes from a study of shared clonotypes between healthy human individuals. Points from the study as a whole: The study sampled only blood, and tissue repertoires likely differ. Among four donors, about 5% of naive CD4 clonotypes were found in common.

Naive CD45RA+ and memory CD45RA-negative subsets were split from CD4+ cells. Only in-frame clones appear in the TCRdb table, and some are missing; sequencing was by immunoSEQ multiplex PCR. The sample carries hundreds of thousands of clones, roughly 70% recorded once. The sequence derives from a woman aged 30 to 39 in good health. The V call is TRBV6-1, the J call TRBJ1-2, with no clear D. Sequencing was done on a sample of memory CD4+ T cells sorted from blood. Subset denoted: CD45RA-negative fraction. CDR3 in amino acids: CASSGGLYGYTF. The CDR3 DNA sequence: TGTGCCAGCAGTGGGGGTCTGTATGGCTACACCTTC.